These T cell receptor beta chains were read from a single sample in a study of T cell responses to AZD1222 COVID-19 vaccine. Sequencing was performed with immunoSEQ multiplex PCR; in TCRdb, only in-frame clones are kept and a portion is missing. The table has tens of thousands of clones, about 90% seen once; the top ten hold 4.5% to 5.5%. Sequencing was performed on peripheral blood, taken on day 0 of MenACWY control vaccination. The receptors originated from an adult in good health. The CDR3 runs from the conserved cysteine through the conserved F or W. Each record gives: J gene, clone size, D gene, V gene, CDR3 DNA, CDR3 protein. D genes are given only for firm matches. Clone size is not always given. Where it is, it says once, few, many or a class for expanded clones.

J: TRBJ1-1; size: .; D: TRBD1; V: TRBV19; DNA: TGTGCCAGTAGATTTAATAGCCAGGGGGCGGGGGCTTTCTTT; CDR3: CASRFNSQGAGAFF
J: TRBJ2-3; size: .; D: .; V: TRBV6-5; DNA: TGTGCCAGCAGCCAGATCACACAGAGGGATACGCAGTATTTT; CDR3: CASSQITQRDTQYF
J: TRBJ2-5; size: once; D: .; V: TRBV28; DNA: TGTGCCAGCAGTTCGACCCGTGGAGCGGAGACCCAGTACTTC; CDR3: CASSSTRGAETQYF
J: TRBJ1-1; size: .; D: .; V: TRBV19; DNA: TGTGCCAGTAGTAGGGGAGTTTCTGAAGCTTTCTTT; CDR3: CASSRGVSEAFF
J: TRBJ2-7; size: .; D: TRBD1; V: TRBV11-2; DNA: TGTGCCAGCAGCTCTCAGGGGGCCAGCTACGAGCAGTACTTC; CDR3: CASSSQGASYEQYF
J: TRBJ2-4; size: .; D: .; V: TRBV6-6; DNA: TGTGCCAGCAGTCGTGGAGGGGAGAACATTCAGTACTTC; CDR3: CASSRGGENIQYF
J: TRBJ2-1; size: .; D: .; V: TRBV5-6; DNA: TGTGCCAGCAGCCCGACAGACAATGAGCAGTTCTTC; CDR3: CASSPTDNEQFF
J: TRBJ2-2; size: .; D: .; V: TRBV9; DNA: TGTGCCAGCAGCGTAGGTGGTCGATCTACCGGGGAGCTGTTTTTT; CDR3: CASSVGGRSTGELFF
J: TRBJ2-7; size: once; D: TRBD1; V: TRBV4-1; DNA: TGCGCCAGCAGCCAAGTGTCGGGACAGAGCTTCTACGAGCAGTACTTC; CDR3: CASSQVSGQSFYEQYF
J: TRBJ1-1; size: .; D: TRBD1; V: TRBV28; DNA: TGTGCCATATGGGGGACAGGGAATTTGAACACTGAAGCTTTCTTT; CDR3: CAIWGTGNLNTEAFF
J: TRBJ2-1; size: .; D: TRBD2; V: TRBV29-1; DNA: TGCAGCGTTGGCGGGAGGGCCAGCAATGAGCAGTTCTTC; CDR3: CSVGGRASNEQFF
J: TRBJ2-1; size: .; D: TRBD1; V: TRBV9; DNA: TGTGCCAGCAGCGGCCGGACGGGACAGGGGTACAATGAGCAGTTCTTC; CDR3: CASSGRTGQGYNEQFF
J: TRBJ1-1; size: .; D: TRBD1; V: TRBV7-3; DNA: TGTGCCAGCAGCTTCGGGACAGTTAGCACTGAAGCTTTCTTT; CDR3: CASSFGTVSTEAFF
J: TRBJ1-5; size: .; D: .; V: TRBV28; DNA: TGTGCCAGCAGTCCAGGGGCTCCTAGCAATCAGCCCCAGCATTTT; CDR3: CASSPGAPSNQPQHF
J: TRBJ1-3; size: .; D: .; V: TRBV25-1; DNA: TGTGCCAGCAGTTTTGGGTCTGGAAACACCATATATTTT; CDR3: CASSFGSGNTIYF
J: TRBJ2-7; size: once; D: .; V: TRBV29-1; DNA: TGCAGCGTTGTACTCGGGGTCGACGAGCAGTACTTC; CDR3: CSVVLGVDEQYF
J: TRBJ2-7; size: .; D: .; V: TRBV4-1; DNA: TGCGCCAGCAGCCCAGGACTGTTCTCCTACGAGCAGTACTTC; CDR3: CASSPGLFSYEQYF
J: TRBJ1-3; size: .; D: TRBD1; V: TRBV2; DNA: TGTGCCAGCAGCTACAGGGGCCAGGGTGGAAACACCATATATTTT; CDR3: CASSYRGQGGNTIYF
J: TRBJ1-2; size: .; D: .; V: TRBV13; DNA: TGTGCCAGCAGCGATAGCATGTTTGGAGGCTACACCTTC; CDR3: CASSDSMFGGYTF
J: TRBJ2-7; size: .; D: TRBD1; V: TRBV11-2; DNA: TGTGCCAGCAGCTTAGTCTGGGGGGACAGGGGCTACGAGCAGTACTTC; CDR3: CASSLVWGDRGYEQYF
J: TRBJ2-3; size: .; D: TRBD1; V: TRBV28; DNA: TGTGCCAGCACGTCGGGACAGCCCACAGATACGCAGTATTTT; CDR3: CASTSGQPTDTQYF
J: TRBJ1-1; size: .; D: .; V: TRBV19; DNA: TGTGCCAGTAGTGCACTGACAGGTCGGAACACTGAAGCTTTCTTT; CDR3: CASSALTGRNTEAFF
J: TRBJ1-4; size: .; D: .; V: TRBV30; DNA: TGTGCCTGGAATATCGCTGCAACTAATGAAAAACTGTTTTTT; CDR3: CAWNIAATNEKLFF
J: TRBJ2-2; size: .; D: TRBD1; V: TRBV2; DNA: TGTGCCAGCACTGGACAGGAGAACACCGGGGAGCTGTTTTTT; CDR3: CASTGQENTGELFF
J: TRBJ1-1; size: .; D: .; V: TRBV18; DNA: TGTGCCAGCTCACCCACCTGGAGGATTGGTATGAACACTGAAGCTTTCTTT; CDR3: CASSPTWRIGMNTEAFF
J: TRBJ1-1; size: once; D: .; V: TRBV7-9; DNA: TGTGCCAGCAGCTCCTCGGGACAGAACACTGAAGCTTTCTTT; CDR3: CASSSSGQNTEAFF
J: TRBJ2-5; size: .; D: .; V: TRBV18; DNA: TGTGCCAGCTCACCACCAGTGTTGGAGACCCAGTACTTC; CDR3: CASSPPVLETQYF
J: TRBJ1-1; size: .; D: .; V: TRBV12-3/TRBV12-4; DNA: TGTGCCAGCAAGGAGGAGGGACTCACTGAAGCTTTCTTT; CDR3: CASKEEGLTEAFF
J: TRBJ1-1; size: .; D: .; V: TRBV11-1; DNA: TGTGCCAGCAGCCCCCCGGTCACTGAAGCTTTCTTT; CDR3: CASSPPVTEAFF
J: TRBJ1-1; size: .; D: .; V: TRBV18; DNA: TGTGCCAGCTCGACTAAATCGAACACTGAAGCTTTCTTT; CDR3: CASSTKSNTEAFF
J: TRBJ1-5; size: .; D: .; V: TRBV24-1; DNA: TGTGCCACCAGTGAACCCCGGAGGGGTTGGCAGCCCCAGCATTTT; CDR3: CATSEPRRGWQPQHF
J: TRBJ1-4; size: .; D: .; V: TRBV7-8; DNA: TGTGCCAGCAGCTTAGCGCCGCACAGGATGAGAAAACTGTTTTTT; CDR3: CASSLAPHRMRKLFF
J: TRBJ2-7; size: .; D: .; V: TRBV20-1; DNA: TGCAGTGCTAGTGAGGCCCCATACGAGCAGTACTTC; CDR3: CSASEAPYEQYF
J: TRBJ1-6; size: once; D: TRBD1; V: TRBV6-5; DNA: TGTGCCAGCAGGACAGGGAATAATTCACCCCTCCACTTT; CDR3: CASRTGNNSPLHF
J: TRBJ1-2; size: .; D: .; V: TRBV11-2; DNA: TGTGCCAGCAGCTTAGCGGGGCCGCTTAACTATGGCTACACCTTC; CDR3: CASSLAGPLNYGYTF
J: TRBJ2-1; size: .; D: .; V: TRBV5-1; DNA: TGCGCCAGCAGCTTGAGTAGCGACTACAATGAGCAGTTCTTC; CDR3: CASSLSSDYNEQFF
J: TRBJ1-3; size: few; D: .; V: TRBV10-3; DNA: TGTGCCATCCCCCCTCGCTCTGGAAACACCATATATTTT; CDR3: CAIPPRSGNTIYF
J: TRBJ2-3; size: .; D: TRBD2; V: TRBV28; DNA: TGTGCCAGCTCTCCGGGGGGAGCGGGAGGGGGAGATACGCAGTATTTT; CDR3: CASSPGGAGGGDTQYF
J: TRBJ2-7; size: .; D: .; V: TRBV7-2; DNA: TGTGCCAGCAGCTTATCCCGCGCGAGTGGGGCCTACGAGCAGTACTTC; CDR3: CASSLSRASGAYEQYF
J: TRBJ1-1; size: .; D: TRBD1; V: TRBV5-1; DNA: TGCGCCAGCAGCTCCGGGACAGGCCAAGAAGCTTTCTTT; CDR3: CASSSGTGQEAFF
J: TRBJ2-1; size: .; D: .; V: TRBV28; DNA: TGTGCCAGCAGTCCAGGAGGAAGCTCCTACAATGAGCAGTTCTTC; CDR3: CASSPGGSSYNEQFF
J: TRBJ2-1; size: .; D: .; V: TRBV12-3/TRBV12-4; DNA: TGTGCCAGCAGGGGGTTGGAGCAGTTCTTC; CDR3: CASRGLEQFF
J: TRBJ2-7; size: .; D: TRBD2; V: TRBV30; DNA: TGTGCCTGGTTTAGCGGGAGTCCCTACGAGCAGTACTTC; CDR3: CAWFSGSPYEQYF
J: TRBJ1-5; size: .; D: .; V: TRBV13; DNA: TGTGCCAGCAGCTCTGGGGGTACAGGGCCGGATCAGCCCCAGCATTTT; CDR3: CASSSGGTGPDQPQHF
J: TRBJ2-1; size: .; D: TRBD2; V: TRBV2; DNA: TGTGCCAGCAGGGGCCAGCGGGAGGGTATAGGGAATGAGCAGTTCTTC; CDR3: CASRGQREGIGNEQFF
J: TRBJ2-7; size: .; D: .; V: TRBV4-1; DNA: TGCGCCCGCAGCCGGGAGGGGTACGGGACAGTGGGGGAGCAGTACTTC; CDR3: CARSREGYGTVGEQYF
J: TRBJ1-2; size: .; D: .; V: TRBV7-2; DNA: TGTGCCAGCAGCTCGTTACCGGGGCCCTATGGCTACACCTTC; CDR3: CASSSLPGPYGYTF
J: TRBJ1-4; size: .; D: TRBD1; V: TRBV5-1; DNA: TGCGCCAGCAGTCCAAACAGGGGGGACAATGAAAAACTGTTTTTT; CDR3: CASSPNRGDNEKLFF
J: TRBJ1-4; size: .; D: .; V: TRBV11-2; DNA: TGTGCCAGCAGCCATGCACCGACAGAAGAGGAAAAACTGTTTTTT; CDR3: CASSHAPTEEEKLFF
J: TRBJ2-3; size: .; D: .; V: TRBV7-2; DNA: TGTGCCAGCAGCGTTTGGGTGATGAGGGACTCATCTAGCACAGATACGCAGTATTTT; CDR3: CASSVWVMRDSSSTDTQYF
J: TRBJ2-2; size: .; D: TRBD1; V: TRBV4-3; DNA: TGCGCCAGCAGCTCCGGGACAGGGGGCCGGGGCGGGAACACCGGGGAGCTGTTTTTT; CDR3: CASSSGTGGRGGNTGELFF
J: TRBJ1-1; size: .; D: .; V: TRBV7-8; DNA: TGTGCCAGCAGCCCAGATTTCGCTGAAGCTTTCTTT; CDR3: CASSPDFAEAFF
J: TRBJ1-6; size: .; D: TRBD1; V: TRBV5-1; DNA: TGCGCCAGCAGCTCCGGACAGGGAAAAGATTCACCCCTCCACTTT; CDR3: CASSSGQGKDSPLHF
J: TRBJ1-1; size: .; D: TRBD1; V: TRBV19; DNA: TGTGCCAGTAGTCGACAGGGCGAAGCTTTCTTT; CDR3: CASSRQGEAFF